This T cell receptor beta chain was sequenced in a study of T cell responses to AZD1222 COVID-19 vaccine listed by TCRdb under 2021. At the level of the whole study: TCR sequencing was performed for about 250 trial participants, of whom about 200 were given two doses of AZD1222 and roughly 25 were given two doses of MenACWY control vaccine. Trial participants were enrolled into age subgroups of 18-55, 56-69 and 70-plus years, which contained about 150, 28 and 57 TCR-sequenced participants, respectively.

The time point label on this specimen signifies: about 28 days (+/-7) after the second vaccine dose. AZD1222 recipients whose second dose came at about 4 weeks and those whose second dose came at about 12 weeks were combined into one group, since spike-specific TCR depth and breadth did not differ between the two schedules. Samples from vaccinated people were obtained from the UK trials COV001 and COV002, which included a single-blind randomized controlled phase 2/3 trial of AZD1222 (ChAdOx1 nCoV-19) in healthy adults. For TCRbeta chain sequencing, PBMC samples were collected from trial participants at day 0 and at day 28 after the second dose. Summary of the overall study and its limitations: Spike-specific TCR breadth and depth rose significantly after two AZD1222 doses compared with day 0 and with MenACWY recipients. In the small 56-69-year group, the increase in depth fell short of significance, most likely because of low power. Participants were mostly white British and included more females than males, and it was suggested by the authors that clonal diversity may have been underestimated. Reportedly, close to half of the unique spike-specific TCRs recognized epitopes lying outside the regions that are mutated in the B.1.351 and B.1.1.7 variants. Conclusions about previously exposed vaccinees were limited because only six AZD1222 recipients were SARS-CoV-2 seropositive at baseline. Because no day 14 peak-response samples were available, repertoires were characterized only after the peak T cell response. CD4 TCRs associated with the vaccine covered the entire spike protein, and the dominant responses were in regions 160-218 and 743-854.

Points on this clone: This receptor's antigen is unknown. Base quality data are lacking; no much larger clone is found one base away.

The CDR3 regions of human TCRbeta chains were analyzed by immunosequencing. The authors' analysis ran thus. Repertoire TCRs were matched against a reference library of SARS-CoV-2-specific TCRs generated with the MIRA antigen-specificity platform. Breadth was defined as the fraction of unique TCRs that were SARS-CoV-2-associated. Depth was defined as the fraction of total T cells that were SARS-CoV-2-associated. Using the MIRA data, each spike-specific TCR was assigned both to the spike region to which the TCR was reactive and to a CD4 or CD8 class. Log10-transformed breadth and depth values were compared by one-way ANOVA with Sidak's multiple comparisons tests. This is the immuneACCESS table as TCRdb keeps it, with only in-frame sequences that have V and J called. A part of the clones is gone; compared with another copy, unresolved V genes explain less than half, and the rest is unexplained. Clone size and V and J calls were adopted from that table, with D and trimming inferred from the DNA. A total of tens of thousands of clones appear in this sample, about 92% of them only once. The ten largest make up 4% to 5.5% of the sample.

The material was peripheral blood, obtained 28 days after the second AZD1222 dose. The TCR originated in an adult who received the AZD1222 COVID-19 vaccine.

The DNA sequence follows: TGTGCCAGCAGCCTACAGGGGAGCTCCTACAATGAGCAGTTCTTC. This is translated as CASSLQGSSYNEQFF. The chain is encoded by TRBV6-2 or TRBV6-3 joined to TRBJ2-1; 7 central bases correspond to TRBD1. Measured from the cysteine to the phenylalanine, the CDR3 is 15 residues long. Only CDR3 DNA remains: 45 bases, in frame from the first base. The germline V gene specifies MNHEY as CDR1 and SVGEGT as CDR2. V is trimmed back by 6 bases and J by 0 bases, and the junction contains 5 bases that no gene match accounts for.